The 7 T cell receptor beta chains below all came from one sample that was sequenced in a study of blood T cell repertoires in COVID-19. Generated by immunoSEQ multiplex PCR, the TCRdb table keeps only in-frame clones and is missing some. The sample comprises approximately 310,000 clones, approximately 88% of which are singletons, and approximately 4.7% rests with the top ten. Specimen: PBMCs or T cells enriched from blood (not recorded which). Receptor source: a man between 60 and 75 years old who had recovered from COVID-19.

V gene TRBV6-5 combines with J gene TRBJ1-1; D gene ambiguous. Germline V gives CDR1 MNHEY, CDR2 SVGAGI. V was trimmed by 2 bases and J by 4 bases, leaving 17 bases between them. The CDR3 is 16 residues long. CDR3 loop: CASSYTRYGRGTEAFF. In DNA form, the CDR3 reads TGTGCCAGCAGTTACACCCGGTACGGGAGAGGCACTGAAGCTTTCTTT.

The chain recombines TRBV5-1 with TRBJ2-3; 10 bases map to TRBD2. The CDR3 contains 15 residues. Germline V gene data show CDR1 as SGHRS and CDR2 as YFSETQ. The V gene end was trimmed by 0 bases and the J gene end by 7 bases; junction bases not matched to a gene: 5. Here the CDR3 DNA reads TGCGCCAGCAGCTTGGGGTTAGCGGGAGGAAATACGCAGTATTTT. Protein product: CASSLGLAGGNTQYF.

This chain's CDR3 is CASSKETSGRSHEQYF. In DNA form, the CDR3 reads TGTGCCAGCAGCAAGGAGACTAGCGGGAGGAGCCACGAGCAGTACTTC. V and J are TRBV21-1 and TRBJ2-7; the listed D gene, TRBD2, was not tested against the DNA. TRBV21-1 is shown as a pseudogene. The CDR3 contains 16 residues.

V usage is TRBV7-3 and J usage is TRBJ2-1, with 11 bases lining up with TRBD2. V shed 3 bases, J shed 9 bases, and the junction held 4 bases outside the gene matches. Germline CDR1 reads SGHTA; CDR2 reads FQGTGA. The CDR3 runs to 14 residues. The CDR3 DNA reads as TGTGCCAGCAGCTTTAGCGGGAGGGCCGGTGAGCAGTTCTTC. Translated, it gives CASSFSGRAGEQFF. Full variable domain (remainder filled in from reference TRBV7-3 and TRBJ2-1): GAGVSQTPSNKVTEKGKYVELRCDPISGHTALYWYRQSLGQGPEFLIYFQGTGAADDSGLPNDRFFAVRPEGSVSTLKIQRTERGDSAVYLCASSFSGRAGEQFFGPGTRLTVL.

The chain combines TRBV13 with TRBJ1-6, with 8 bases lining up with TRBD1. V lost 5 bases to trimming and J lost 8 bases; unmatched junction nucleotides: 23. The CDR3 has 20 residues. Per the germline V gene, CDR1 is PRHDT and CDR2 is FYEKMQ (reference sequence). Written as DNA, the CDR3 is TGTGCCAGCAGCCTACTACGAGCAGGGGGCCCGGGTTTGGAAGATTCACCCCTCCACTTT. Encoded protein: CASSLLRAGGPGLEDSPLHF.

The gene calls are TRBV5-1 and TRBJ2-3; D may be TRBD1 (5 bases). The ends were cut back, 4 bases at V and 4 bases at J, with 13 bases in the middle. Per the germline V gene, CDR1 is SGHRS and CDR2 is YFSETQ. The CDR3 is 14 residues long. The CDR3 sequence: CASSGMVGPDTQYF. The CDR3 DNA is TGCGCCAGCAGCGGAATGGTGGGGCCAGATACGCAGTATTTT.

The chain is built from TRBV6-5 and TRBJ2-1, with TRBD1 matching over 8 bases. This CDR3 has 13 amino acids. With 9 bases clipped from V and 7 bases from J, the junction kept 8 bases outside the gene matches. CDR1 is MNHEY and CDR2 is SVGAGI in the germline V gene. CDR3 region: CASRGTGGNEQFF. The CDR3 DNA is TGTGCCAGTAGGGGGACAGGTGGAAATGAGCAGTTCTTC.